This TCR beta chain was sequenced in a study of T cell repertoires in cytomegalovirus infection. Study-level background: In the study, CMV epitopes included recently identified HLA-C-restricted and well-studied HLA-B-restricted ones. Through public TCR beta signatures, both CMV infection and matching HLA type were indicated.

TCRdb re-called the reads through MiXCR, storing one row per CDR3 protein. The table shows about 400,000 distinct CDR3 sequences, with approximately 35% occurring only once. Study-level points and caveats: In two of eight donors, the top clonotype was HLA-C-restricted CMV-specific. Carriers of CMV and the relevant HLA type were discriminated by public TCR beta frequency.

This clonotype was observed a few times. Its antigen is undetermined. CDR3 size: 15 residues. V gave up 2 bases and J gave up 4 bases; unmatched junction bases: 6. Germline values: CDR1 MNHEY, CDR2 SVGAGI. The chain employs TRBV6-5 and TRBJ1-1; the match to TRBD1 covers 8 bases. The receptor comes from a human donor in good health (CMV status not recorded). Some clones in this sample may be carry-over from other donors' samples. The sequenced sample was cultured PBMCs, obtained from culture after CMV antigen stimulation. CDR3 sequence (DNA): TGTGCCAGCAGTTACGCGACAGGGGTGGGCACTGAAGCTTTCTTT. This sequence encodes CASSYATGVGTEAFF.